This T cell receptor (beta chain) comes out of a study of CDR3 diversity in severe acne. MiXCR was run by TCRdb on the PCR reads, yielding one entry per CDR3 protein. The data contain about 84,000 distinct CDR3 sequences, over 40% of them singletons. Looked up from germline, CDR1 is SEHNR and CDR2 is FQNEAQ (reference sequence). The V gene lost 1 base and the J gene lost 6 bases, with 6 bases spanning the gap. This CDR3 contains 13 residues. The source of this sequence is a male donor in good health, without acne. Sequenced sample: blood. The gene calls are TRBV7-9 and TRBJ1-4; tentative D call: TRBD1 (6 bases). The CDR3: CASSLEGDEKLFF. In DNA form, the CDR3 reads TGTGCCAGCAGCTTAGAGGGGGATGAAAAACTGTTTTTT.